Listed below are T cell receptor beta chains from one sample, sequenced in a study of shared clonotypes between healthy human individuals. Repertoires were generated with immunoSEQ multiplex PCR, while TCRdb's copy carries only in-frame clones and drops some. This sample has about 2.1 million clones; 80% to 95% occur once, and the top ten carry less than 2%. Sample: naive CD8+ T cells from PBMCs. The receptors derive from a man aged 18 to 35 in good health. Some clones in this sample may be carry-over from other donors' samples. CDR3s include the opening cysteine and the closing phenylalanine or tryptophan. A D gene is named only where the DNA matches it firmly. For some rows the clone size is stated as once, few or many, or as a class when expanded; others skip it.

d_call	v_call	clone_size	j_call	cdr3_nt	cdr3_aa
-	TRBV7-6	once	TRBJ1-1	TGTGCCAGCAGCGCTCTAGCCTATAACACTGAAGCTTTCTTT	CASSALAYNTEAFF
-	TRBV11-2	-	TRBJ1-1	TGTGCCAGCAGCTTTGATCGGGGCCACATGAACACTGAAGCTTTCTTT	CASSFDRGHMNTEAFF
TRBD1	TRBV9	-	TRBJ2-1	TGTGCCAGCGGGACAGGGGAGCATGAGCAGTTCTTC	CASGTGEHEQFF
TRBD1	TRBV11-2	once	TRBJ2-7	TGTGCCAGCAGCTCATGGAGGACAGGGACCTACGAGCAGTACTTC	CASSSWRTGTYEQYF
-	TRBV5-4	-	TRBJ1-1	TGTGCCAGCAGCTTGACCGGGAGCACTGAAGCTTTCTTT	CASSLTGSTEAFF
TRBD1	TRBV5-1	-	TRBJ1-5	TGCGCCAGCAGCCCGGAACAGGGGGCAGGACAGCCCCAGCATTTT	CASSPEQGAGQPQHF
-	TRBV6-8	-	TRBJ1-4	TGTGCCAGCATCGGGGACCCTAATGAAAAACTGTTTTTT	CASIGDPNEKLFF
-	TRBV11-3	-	TRBJ2-3	TGTGCCAGCAGTTTAAGAATACGCGGGGAAGATACGCAGTATTTT	CASSLRIRGEDTQYF
-	TRBV6-5	-	TRBJ2-3	TGTGCCAGCAGTTACGGGGGCGGGAGAACAGATACGCAGTATTTT	CASSYGGGRTDTQYF
-	TRBV4-1	-	TRBJ2-7	TGCGCCAGCAGCCAAGATCGATCCGGGCCTGCCGGGTACGAGCAGTACTTC	CASSQDRSGPAGYEQYF
-	TRBV5-1	-	TRBJ2-1	TGCGCCAGCAGCTCGGAGGGGCCCTACAATGAGCAGTTCTTC	CASSSEGPYNEQFF
-	TRBV19	few	TRBJ1-5	TGTGCCAGTAGTGAACAGGGAATAGTATATCAGCCCCAGCATTTT	CASSEQGIVYQPQHF
-	TRBV5-1	-	TRBJ2-1	TGCGCCAGCAGCTTGGCCACAGGAACTATCCGATCCTACAATGAGCAGTTCTTC	CASSLATGTIRSYNEQFF
TRBD1	TRBV6-5	-	TRBJ1-1	TGTGCCAGCAGTTACTCGATAGAGGGACAGGAAGCTTTCTTT	CASSYSIEGQEAFF
TRBD2	TRBV4-3	-	TRBJ2-1	TGCGCCAGCAGCCATTTGGTGATAGCGGGAGGCTCCTACAATGAGCAGTTCTTC	CASSHLVIAGGSYNEQFF
-	TRBV7-9	once	TRBJ1-4	TGTGCCAGCAGCGAAGAGGAAAACGAAAAACTGTTTTTT	CASSEEENEKLFF
-	TRBV28	-	TRBJ2-7	TGTGCCAGCAGACAGGCTAGGGGGGGCCCCTACGAGCAGTACTTC	CASRQARGGPYEQYF
-	TRBV5-1	-	TRBJ2-7	TGCGCCAGCAGCTTGGGATCCCAATACGAGCAGTACTTC	CASSLGSQYEQYF
-	TRBV5-6	-	TRBJ2-5	TGTGCCAGCAGCTTGGTCGTGGGATTTGGGGGGCGCGAGACCCAGTACTTC	CASSLVVGFGGRETQYF
TRBD2	TRBV28	-	TRBJ2-7	TGTGCCAGTAGAAGACTAGCGGGAGACTACGAGCAGTACTTC	CASRRLAGDYEQYF
-	TRBV6-5	-	TRBJ2-5	TGTGCCAGCAGTCGAGACCGGACAGAAGAGACCCAGTACTTC	CASSRDRTEETQYF
-	TRBV15	-	TRBJ1-2	TGTGCCACCAGCAGAGAGTTATCCTTAGCATCTGGCTACACCTTC	CATSRELSLASGYTF
TRBD1	TRBV15	-	TRBJ2-7	TGTGCCACCAGCAGAGGGGCCGGGACAGGGGGCTACGAGCAGTACTTC	CATSRGAGTGGYEQYF
-	TRBV9	-	TRBJ2-7	TGTGCCAGCAGCGTTGGGGATTCCTACGAGCAGTACTTC	CASSVGDSYEQYF
-	TRBV10-3	-	TRBJ2-7	TGTGCCATCAGTGAGTCGAGGATAGAGGACAGCACCTACGAGCAGTACTTC	CAISESRIEDSTYEQYF
-	TRBV30	-	TRBJ2-7	TGTGCCGCAATCCCCATAGAGGACGAGCAGTACTTC	CAAIPIEDEQYF
-	TRBV12-5	-	TRBJ2-3	TGTGCTAGTGCCTGGGAGGATAGCACAGATACGCAGTATTTT	CASAWEDSTDTQYF
TRBD1	TRBV29-1	-	TRBJ2-5	TGCAGCGTTGAAAGCAGGGGGCAGGAGACCCAGTACTTC	CSVESRGQETQYF
TRBD1	TRBV7-3	few	TRBJ1-1	TGTGCCAGCAGCTTAAATGAGGGGGCGGAAGCTTTCTTT	CASSLNEGAEAFF
TRBD2	TRBV19	-	TRBJ2-7	TGTGCCAGTACGGATAGCGGGAGCTACGAGCAGTACTTC	CASTDSGSYEQYF
-	TRBV19	-	TRBJ2-7	TGTGCCAGTAGTATAAGAGACCACTCCTACGAGCAGTACTTC	CASSIRDHSYEQYF
TRBD2	TRBV6-1	-	TRBJ2-1	TGTGCCAGCAGTGGTCTCCGACTAGCGGGGGGGTACAATGAGCAGTTCTTC	CASSGLRLAGGYNEQFF
-	TRBV5-6	-	TRBJ2-6	TGTGCCAGCAGCTCCTCAATAGTAACTGGGGCCAACGTCCTGACTTTC	CASSSSIVTGANVLTF
TRBD2	TRBV29-1	-	TRBJ2-4	TGCAGCGTTGTTTTAGCGGGAGGGCCTAGAAACATTCAGTACTTC	CSVVLAGGPRNIQYF
-	TRBV25-1	-	TRBJ2-7	TGTGCCAGCAGTGACCTGCCCGGACGGGCCGGCGAGCAGTACTTC	CASSDLPGRAGEQYF
-	TRBV29-1	-	TRBJ2-7	TGCAGCGTTGAAGATTACGGGATGGGGTCCTACGAGCAGTACTTC	CSVEDYGMGSYEQYF
-	TRBV27	-	TRBJ2-7	TGTGCCAGCAGTACAGGCTACGAGCAGTACTTC	CASSTGYEQYF
-	TRBV9	once	TRBJ2-2	TGTGCCAGCAGGGCGGGGACAGTTTCCGGGGAGCTGTTTTTT	CASRAGTVSGELFF
-	TRBV27	once	TRBJ2-4	TGTGCCAGCAGCTATCTCCCAATGGCCAAAAACATTCAGTACTTC	CASSYLPMAKNIQYF
-	TRBV4-3	-	TRBJ2-7	TGCGCCAGCAGCCAAGATTTAACAGGGTACTTCCCCCCCATCTTC	CASSQDLTGYFPPIF
TRBD1	TRBV9	-	TRBJ2-7	TGTGCCAGCAGCCCTCGGGACAGTCGCGAGCAGTACTTC	CASSPRDSREQYF
-	TRBV5-6	-	TRBJ2-7	TGTGCCAGCAGCTTGGGGACCCTGAGCTCCTACGAGCAGTACTTC	CASSLGTLSSYEQYF
-	TRBV6-5	once	TRBJ1-1	TGTGCCAGCAGTTACCGGGGAGGGCACACTGAAGCTTTCTTT	CASSYRGGHTEAFF
-	TRBV29-1	-	TRBJ1-2	TGCAGCGTTCCCGGGGTCTATGGCTACACCTTC	CSVPGVYGYTF
-	TRBV28	-	TRBJ2-1	TGTGCCAGCACTCTCCTACCGGCCCTTCCCCACAATGAGCAGTTCTTC	CASTLLPALPHNEQFF
TRBD2	TRBV27	-	TRBJ2-7	TGTGCCAGCAGTTGGATAGGGACTAGCGGGAGAGGTGGGTACGAGCAGTACTTC	CASSWIGTSGRGGYEQYF
TRBD2	TRBV7-6	once	TRBJ2-1	TGTGCCAGCAGCTTGGAGCGGGGCGTAACGGAGGTGCAGTTCTTC	CASSLERGVTEVQFF
-	TRBV25-1	-	TRBJ1-5	TGTGCCAGCAGTGAAAATGAGGGTGGACAGCCCCAGCATTTT	CASSENEGGQPQHF
-	TRBV19	-	TRBJ2-6	TGTGCCAGTAGTTTGGTGTCTGGGGCCAACGTCCTGACTTTC	CASSLVSGANVLTF
TRBD2	TRBV9	-	TRBJ2-3	TGTGCCAGCAGCGTGGGGGGACTACGAGATACGCAGTATTTT	CASSVGGLRDTQYF
TRBD1	TRBV25-1	-	TRBJ1-4	TGTGCCAGCAGTGGACAGGGGGCGGGGGTCGATGAAAAACTGTTTTTT	CASSGQGAGVDEKLFF
-	TRBV6-5	-	TRBJ1-1	TGTGCCAGCAGTTACGGTTCGGGCAGTTCGAACACTGAAGCTTTCTTT	CASSYGSGSSNTEAFF
TRBD2	TRBV4-3	-	TRBJ2-7	TGCGCCAGCAGCCAAGAGCCTAGCGGGAGGGCCCGGGAACAGTACTTC	CASSQEPSGRAREQYF
-	TRBV5-1	-	TRBJ2-7	TGCGCCAGCAGCATTTATAGCGGTACCTACGAGCAGTACTTC	CASSIYSGTYEQYF
TRBD1	TRBV29-1	-	TRBJ2-1	TGCAGCGTCGGGAGGACAGGGGGAATAAGCAATGAGCAGTTCTTC	CSVGRTGGISNEQFF